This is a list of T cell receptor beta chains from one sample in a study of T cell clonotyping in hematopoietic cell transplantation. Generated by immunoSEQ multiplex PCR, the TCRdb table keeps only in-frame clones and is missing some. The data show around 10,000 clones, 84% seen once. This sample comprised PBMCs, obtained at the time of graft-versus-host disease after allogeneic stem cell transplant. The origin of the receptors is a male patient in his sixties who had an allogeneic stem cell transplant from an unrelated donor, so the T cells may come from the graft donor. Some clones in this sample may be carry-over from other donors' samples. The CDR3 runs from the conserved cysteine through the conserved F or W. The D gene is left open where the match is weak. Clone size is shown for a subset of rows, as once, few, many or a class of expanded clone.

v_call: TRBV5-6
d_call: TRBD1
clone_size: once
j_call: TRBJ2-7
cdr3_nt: TGTGCCAGCAGCCCCTTACCGGGACAGGGAACCTACGAGCAGTACTTC
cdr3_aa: CASSPLPGQGTYEQYF

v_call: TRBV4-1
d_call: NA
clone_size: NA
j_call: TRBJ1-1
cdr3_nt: TGCGCCAGCAGCCAAGGGCGGGGTTTGTGGACTGAAGCTTTCTTT
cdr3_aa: CASSQGRGLWTEAFF

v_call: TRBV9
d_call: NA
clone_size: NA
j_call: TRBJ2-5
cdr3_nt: TGTGCCAGCAGCTCCCCGAGTCTTCAAGAGACCCAGTACTTC
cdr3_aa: CASSSPSLQETQYF

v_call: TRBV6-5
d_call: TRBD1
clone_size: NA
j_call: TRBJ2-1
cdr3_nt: TGTGCCAGCAGTATTACAGGGGAACGTGAGCAGTTCTTC
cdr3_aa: CASSITGEREQFF

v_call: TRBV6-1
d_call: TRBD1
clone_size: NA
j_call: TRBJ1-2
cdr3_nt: TGTGCCAGCAGGGCAGCAGGGGGCAATGGCTACACCTTC
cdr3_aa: CASRAAGGNGYTF

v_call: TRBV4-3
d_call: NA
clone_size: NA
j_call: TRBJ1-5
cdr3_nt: TGCGCCAGCAGCCAAACGGGGGGGAGCAATCAGCCCCAGCATTTT
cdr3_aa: CASSQTGGSNQPQHF

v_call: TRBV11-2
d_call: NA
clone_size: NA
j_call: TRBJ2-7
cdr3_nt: TGTGCCAGCAGCTCGGAATTCAGGGCTTACGAGCAGTACTTC
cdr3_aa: CASSSEFRAYEQYF

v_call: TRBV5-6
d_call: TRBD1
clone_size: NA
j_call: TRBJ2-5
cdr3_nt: TGTGCCAGCAGTTCCGGACAGGTTCAAGAGACCCAGTACTTC
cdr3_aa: CASSSGQVQETQYF

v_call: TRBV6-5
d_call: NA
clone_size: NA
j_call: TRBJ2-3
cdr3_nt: TGTGCCAGCAGTTACAGGATCACAGATACGCAGTATTTT
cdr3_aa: CASSYRITDTQYF

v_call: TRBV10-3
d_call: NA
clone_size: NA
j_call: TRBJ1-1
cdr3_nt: TGTGCCATCAGTGAGGGGGACGCTGAAGCTTTCTTT
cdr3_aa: CAISEGDAEAFF

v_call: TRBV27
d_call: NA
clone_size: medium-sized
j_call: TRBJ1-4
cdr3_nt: TGTGCCAGCAGTTTATTAGCTAATGAAAAACTGTTTTTT
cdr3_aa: CASSLLANEKLFF

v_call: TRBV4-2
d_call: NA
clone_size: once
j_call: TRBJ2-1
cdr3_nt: TGTGCCAGCAGCCAAGCGGGGATCCCCTCCTACAATGAGCAGTTCTTC
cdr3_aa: CASSQAGIPSYNEQFF

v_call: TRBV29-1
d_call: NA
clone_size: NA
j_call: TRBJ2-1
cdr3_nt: TGCAGCGTTCGGACTTCCAACAGCCGGTCCTACAATGAGCAGTTCTTC
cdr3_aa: CSVRTSNSRSYNEQFF

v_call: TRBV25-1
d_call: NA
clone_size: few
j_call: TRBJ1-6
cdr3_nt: TGTGCCAGCAGTCTCGGCGCGAATAATAATTCACCCCTCCACTTT
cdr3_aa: CASSLGANNNSPLHF

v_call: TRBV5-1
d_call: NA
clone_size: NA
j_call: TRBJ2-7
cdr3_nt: TGCGCCAGCAGCGAGGGTCTCGCTAACTACGAGCAGTACTTC
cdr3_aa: CASSEGLANYEQYF

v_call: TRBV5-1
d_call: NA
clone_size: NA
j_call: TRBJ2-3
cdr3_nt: TGCGCCAGCAGCTTGGGACCGACTAGCACAGATACGCAGTATTTT
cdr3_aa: CASSLGPTSTDTQYF

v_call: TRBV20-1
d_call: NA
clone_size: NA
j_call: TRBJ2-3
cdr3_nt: TGCAGTGCTAGGGGAGGAGATACGCAGTATTTT
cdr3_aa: CSARGGDTQYF

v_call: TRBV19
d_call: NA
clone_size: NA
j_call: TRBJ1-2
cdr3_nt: TGTGCCAGTAGACCGGACGGACAATACTATGGCTACACCTTC
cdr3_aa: CASRPDGQYYGYTF

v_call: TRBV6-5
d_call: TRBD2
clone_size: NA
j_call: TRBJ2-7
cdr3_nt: TGTGCCAGCAGGAGAGGACTAGCGGGCCACTACGAGCAGTACTTC
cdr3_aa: CASRRGLAGHYEQYF